This T cell receptor beta chain was documented in a study of T cell changes during pregnancy in multiple sclerosis. Sequencing was performed with immunoSEQ multiplex PCR; in TCRdb, only in-frame clones are kept and a portion is missing. Of roughly 29,000 clones listed, around 89% are singletons. This receptor was taken from a female donor in good health, enrolled as a control in a pregnancy study. Sequences were derived from CD4+ T cells from peripheral blood mononuclear cells, sampled in the first trimester of pregnancy.

The CDR3 DNA reads as TGTGCCAGTAGCTTCTCCGGGACAGGGGGCCTTAATGAAAAACTGTTTTTT. Protein sequence: CASSFSGTGGLNEKLFF. The chain joins TRBV19 to TRBJ1-4; 12 bases agree with TRBD1. The V gene end was trimmed by 6 bases and the J gene end by 4 bases; junction bases not matched to a gene: 9. This CDR3 is built from 17 residues. Per germline, CDR1 LNHDA and CDR2 SQIVND (reference sequence).